Listed here are 9 T cell receptor beta chains from one sample, sequenced in a study of T cell changes during pregnancy in multiple sclerosis. Produced via immunoSEQ multiplex PCR; TCRdb's table is partial and in-frame only. The data show under 55,000 clones, about 92% seen once. The sequencing here drew on CD4+ T cells from peripheral blood mononuclear cells, taken before pregnancy. Receptors originate from a female donor with multiple sclerosis, enrolled in a pregnancy study.

The chain combines TRBV29-1 with TRBJ2-1, with 8 bases aligning to TRBD2. The CDR3 covers 12 residues. Germline lookup yields CDR1 SQVTM and CDR2 ANQGSEA. The V segment lost 7 bases and the J segment 4 bases; nucleotides outside the gene matches: 3. The CDR3 reads CSGLALYNEQFF. The CDR3 nucleotides are TGCAGCGGACTAGCGTTATACAATGAGCAGTTCTTC.

CDR3 sequence reads: CASRGSRVGATNTEAFF. The CDR3 nucleotides read TGTGCCAGTAGGGGGAGCCGGGTGGGGGCGACGAACACTGAAGCTTTCTTT. The chain employs TRBV19 and TRBJ1-1, with D possibly TRBD1 on 6 matching bases. Trimming took off 6 bases at V and 1 base at J, with 21 bases between the two ends. CDR1 and CDR2 from the germline V gene are LNHDA and SQIVND (reference sequence). The CDR3 extends over 17 amino acids.

This clone is a singleton in its sample. This sequence joins TRBV19 and TRBJ1-2; D remains ambiguous. Germline V lookup: CDR1 LNHDA, CDR2 SQIVND (reference sequence). The CDR3 is 15 amino acids. V lost 3 bases to trimming and J lost 5 bases, with 16 bases between them. The CDR3 protein is CASSISPQEVYGYTF. Written as DNA, the CDR3 is TGTGCCAGTAGTATTAGTCCTCAAGAGGTTTATGGCTACACCTTC. The full variable domain, its missing parts supplied by reference TRBV19 and TRBJ1-2, is DGGITQSPKYLFRKEGQNVTLSCEQNLNHDAMYWYRQDPGQGLRLIYYSQIVNDFQKGDIAEGYSVSREKKESFPLTVTSAQKNPTAFYLCASSISPQEVYGYTFGSGTRLTVV.

The J gene is TRBJ2-4, the V gene TRBV2; 12 bases are a match to TRBD2. This CDR3 has 19 residues. V lost 2 bases and J lost 0; bases outside the gene matches: 8. From germline, CDR1 is SNHLY and CDR2 FYNNEI. The CDR3 nucleotides are TGTGCCAGCAGTGAACGGGGACTAGCGGGTTCTTTAGCCAAAAACATTCAGTACTTC. It codes for CASSERGLAGSLAKNIQYF.

The chain is built from TRBV6-1 and TRBJ2-4; 11 positions match TRBD2. The J segment lost 5 bases and the V segment lost 6 bases, leaving 0 bases of the junction unmatched. This CDR3 region has 13 residues. Germline CDR1 and CDR2: MNHNS and SASEGT. CDR3 protein: CASRGLAENIQYF. For the CDR3, the DNA is TGTGCCAGCAGGGGACTAGCGGAAAACATTCAGTACTTC.

This clone came up once. The chain has TRBV7-3 and TRBJ2-5, with 7 bases fitting TRBD2. The CDR3 contains 14 residues. After removal of 2 bases from V and 3 bases from J, the junction contained 3 bases not matched to a gene. Looked up from germline, CDR1 is SGHTA and CDR2 is FQGTGA. The CDR3 sequence: CASSLLAGEETQYF. CDR3 DNA sequence: TGTGCCAGCAGCTTACTCGCGGGAGAAGAGACCCAGTACTTC. Full variable domain (missing parts from reference TRBV7-3 and TRBJ2-5): GAGVSQTPSNKVTEKGKYVELRCDPISGHTALYWYRQSLGQGPEFLIYFQGTGAADDSGLPNDRFFAVRPEGSVSTLKIQRTERGDSAVYLCASSLLAGEETQYFGPGTRLLVL.

The rearrangement links TRBV12-5 to TRBJ2-3; 8 positions match TRBD2. The CDR3 runs to 11 residues. Per germline, CDR1 LGHNT and CDR2 FRNRAP. V lost 5 bases to trimming and J lost 14 bases; unmatched junction nucleotides: 6. The CDR3 loop is CASGDQREWYF. CDR3 nucleotides: TGTGCTAGTGGTGACCAGCGGGAGTGGTATTTT.

The J gene is TRBJ2-1, the V gene TRBV12-5; 9 bases match TRBD1. J gave up 2 bases and V 1 base, and 6 bases lay outside the gene matches. CDR3 length: 17 amino acids. Germline-derived CDR1 and CDR2 are LGHNT and FRNRAP. The CDR3 protein is CASGLAGTGLPYNEQFF. CDR3 nucleotides: TGTGCTAGTGGTTTGGCCGGGACAGGGCTTCCCTACAATGAGCAGTTCTTC.

This chain uses TRBV5-4 with TRBJ2-4, with 8 positions matching TRBD1. Looked up from germline, CDR1 is SGHNT and CDR2 is YYREEE (reference sequence). The V segment lost 6 bases and the J segment 6 bases; nucleotides outside the gene matches: 2. This CDR3 spans 12 amino acids. The CDR3 bases are TGTGCCAGCACAGGACAGGGAAACATTCAGTACTTC. Translating gives CASTGQGNIQYF.